This entry features one T cell receptor beta chain sequence. The target antigen is unknown. The J segment lost 2 bases and the V segment lost 6 bases, leaving 9 bases of the junction unmatched. This CDR3 is 16 amino acids long. Germline V gene data show CDR1 as KGHSH and CDR2 as LQKENI. The sample originates from a study of T cells in Graves' hyperthyroidism and ophthalmopathy. Study-level points and caveats: Within blood appeared most thyroid clonotypes that had expanded above 0.001.

PBMCs were collected from a roughly 10 ml volume of fresh peripheral blood. Amplification yielded TCR beta CDR3 regions, with RNA transcripts as the source. The HTBI primer set was used in a first-round RT-PCR of the TCR CDR3. MiXCR, run by TCRdb on the multiplex PCR reads, gives a single entry per CDR3 protein. The sample carries 560,000 or so distinct CDR3 sequences, nearly 20% recorded once. The chain recombines TRBV18 with TRBJ1-5; 8 bases map to TRBD1. This TCR came from a man aged 35 to 55 with Graves' ophthalmopathy. The sequencing sample was made of blood. CDR3 bases: TGTGCCAGCTCCCCCACAGGGGGAGGGGGCAATCAGCCCCAGCATTTT. Its translation is CASSPTGGGGNQPQHF.